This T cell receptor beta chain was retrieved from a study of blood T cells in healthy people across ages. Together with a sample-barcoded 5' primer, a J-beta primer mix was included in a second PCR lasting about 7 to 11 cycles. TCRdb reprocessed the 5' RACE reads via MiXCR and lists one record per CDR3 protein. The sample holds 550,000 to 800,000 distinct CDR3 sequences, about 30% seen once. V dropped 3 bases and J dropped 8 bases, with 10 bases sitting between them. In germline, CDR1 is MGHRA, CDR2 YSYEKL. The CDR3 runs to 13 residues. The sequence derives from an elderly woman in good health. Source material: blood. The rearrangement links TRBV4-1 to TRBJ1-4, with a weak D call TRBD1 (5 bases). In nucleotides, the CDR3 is TGCGCCAGCAGCCAGTGGGGCGGGGAAAAACTGTTTTTT. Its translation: CASSQWGGEKLFF.